This passage covers 25 T cell receptor beta chains from one sample sequenced in a study of cytomegalovirus exposure and HLA in healthy donors. The PCR made use of 60 Vbeta and 13 Jbeta primers. Method: immunoSEQ multiplex PCR; TCRdb's copy keeps in-frame clones and lacks some. This sample has about 62,000 clones; about 87% occur once, and the top ten carry 1.4%. Sequenced input: PBMCs. These receptors all stem from a man younger than 35 in good health and CMV-seronegative.

The V call is TRBV4-1, the J call TRBJ1-4; possibly TRBD1 for D (6 bases). V lost 2 bases and J lost 5, with 12 bases in between. The CDR3 sequence is 15 residues long. Germline CDR1 is MGHRA and CDR2 is YSYEKL. The CDR3 sequence: CASSQQTGPNEKLFF. The CDR3, as DNA: TGCGCCAGCAGCCAACAGACAGGCCCGAATGAAAAACTGTTTTTT.

This clone was counted a single time. The rearrangement joins TRBV4-2 to TRBJ2-3, with 10 positions matching TRBD1. Germline V gene sequence: CDR1 LGHNA, CDR2 YNFKEQ. This CDR3 has 15 residues. The ends lost 4 bases at V and 4 bases at J; junction bases unmatched: 5. CDR3 protein: CASSPDRGTSDTQYF. CDR3 in DNA: TGTGCCAGCAGCCCGGACAGGGGGACGTCAGATACGCAGTATTTT.

The J gene is TRBJ2-3, the V gene TRBV10-3; 10 positions agree with TRBD2. After removal of 8 bases from V and 0 bases from J, the junction contained 5 bases not matched to a gene. This CDR3 is built from 15 residues. Germline CDR1 is ENHRY and CDR2 is SYGVKD. The CDR3 reads CAISGTSVSTDTQYF. The DNA for the CDR3 is TGTGCCATCTCCGGGACTAGCGTTAGCACAGATACGCAGTATTTT.

The CDR3 reads CASSFPGSGGGTDTQYF. The DNA of the CDR3 is TGTGCCAGCAGTTTCCCCGGGAGCGGGGGGGGCACAGATACGCAGTATTTT. This chain uses TRBV28 with TRBJ2-3; 10 bases are a match to TRBD2. The germline CDR1 and CDR2 sequences are MDHEN and SYDVKM. After removal of 3 bases from V and 1 base from J, the junction contained 7 bases not matched to a gene. The CDR3 covers 17 residues.

This chain connects TRBV7-9 to TRBJ1-2, with D possibly TRBD1 on 5 matching bases. Deletions cut 3 bases from V and 1 base from J, with 9 bases between. The CDR3 contains 14 residues. Germline loops: CDR1 SEHNR, CDR2 FQNEAQ (reference sequence). The CDR3 protein is CASSFATVNYGYTF. In DNA form, the CDR3 reads TGTGCCAGCAGCTTCGCGACAGTTAACTATGGCTACACCTTC. Full variable domain (remainder filled in from reference TRBV7-9 and TRBJ1-2): DTGVSQNPRHKITKRGQNVTFRCDPISEHNRLYWYRQTLGQGPEFLTYFQNEAQLEKSRLLSDRFSAERPKGSFSTLEIQRTEQGDSAMYLCASSFATVNYGYTFGSGTRLTVV.

The CDR3 coding sequence is TGTGCCAGCAGCAACGAGTGGTCGAATGAGCAGTTCTTC. This sequence encodes CASSNEWSNEQFF. This chain links TRBV11-2 with TRBJ2-1, with no clear D. With 5 bases removed from V and 7 bases from J, the gap between germline ends came to 12 bases. The CDR3 has 13 amino acids. Germline lookup yields CDR1 SGHAT and CDR2 FQNNGV.

This chain connects TRBV7-8 to TRBJ2-5, with 13 bases aligning to TRBD2. The CDR3 covers 14 residues. Germline values: CDR1 SGHVS, CDR2 FQNEAQ. Trimming cost V 5 bases and J 8 bases; bases outside gene matches: 5. DNA for the CDR3: TGTGCCAGCAGCCCCCGGACTAGCGGGGGAACCCAGTACTTC. Protein: CASSPRTSGGTQYF. The whole variable domain, filled in from reference TRBV7-8 and TRBJ2-5, reads GAGVSQSPRYKVAKRGQDVALRCDPISGHVSLFWYQQALGQGPEFLTYFQNEAQLDKSGLPSDRFFAERPEGSVSTLKIQRTQQEDSAVYLCASSPRTSGGTQYFGPGTRLLVL.

The rearrangement uses TRBV30 and TRBJ1-1; D is unclear. The CDR3 spans 14 residues. The ends were cut back, 2 bases at V and 0 bases at J, with 10 bases in the middle. Germline loops: CDR1 GTSNPN, CDR2 SVGIG (reference sequence). The DNA for the CDR3 is TGTGCCTGGAGTACATACGTCATGAACACTGAAGCTTTCTTT. Translation: CAWSTYVMNTEAFF.

V usage is TRBV29-1 and J usage is TRBJ1-2; 10 bases align to TRBD1. Trimming took 3 bases from V and 7 from J; bases not matched to a gene: 8. The CDR3 length is 14 residues. The germline gives CDR1 SQVTM, CDR2 ANQGSEA. CDR3 protein: CSVDSGTGASGYTF. The CDR3 DNA reads TGCAGCGTTGATTCCGGGACAGGGGCTAGTGGCTACACCTTC.

This clone showed up just a few times. CDR3: CASSLAEEAFF. Written as DNA, the CDR3 is TGTGCCAGCAGCTTGGCCGAGGAAGCTTTCTTT. The chain couples TRBV5-6 to TRBJ1-1; the D is unclear. The germline V and J ends were trimmed by 0 bases and 8 bases, with 5 bases remaining between them. The CDR3 covers 11 residues. Per germline, CDR1 SGHDT and CDR2 YYEEEE.

Of note for this clone: One end of the junction varies from germline; a read error may be responsible. The chain is built from TRBV29-1 and TRBJ2-6, with D possibly being TRBD1 (5 bases). Germline V gives CDR1 SQVTM, CDR2 ANQGSEA. The CDR3 is 15 amino acids. The CDR3, as DNA: TGCAGCGTTGTTGGGGCTTCTTCTGGGGTCAACGTCCTGACTTTC. Translation gives CSVVGASSGVNVLTF.

The chain couples TRBV11-1 to TRBJ2-7; 10 positions match TRBD1. CDR1 and CDR2 (germline): SGHAT, FQDESV (reference sequence). The length of the CDR3 is 12 residues. V shed 8 bases, J shed 12 bases, and the junction held 10 bases outside the gene matches. This CDR3 is CASAGTGVLLYF. CDR3 nucleotide sequence: TGTGCCAGCGCCGGGACAGGGGTCTTATTGTACTTC.

This clone was seen only a few times. The V call is TRBV6-5, the J call TRBJ2-5, with 8 nucleotides matching TRBD1. Trimming at V came to 6 bases and at J to 2 bases, leaving 5 bases not matched to a gene. Germline CDR1 and CDR2: MNHEY and SVGAGI. The CDR3 is 14 amino acids. CDR3 loop: CASSLRTGQETQYF. The CDR3, as DNA: TGTGCCAGCAGCCTCCGGACAGGGCAAGAGACCCAGTACTTC.

V usage is TRBV15 and J usage is TRBJ1-2, with 9 bases aligning to TRBD1. CDR1 and CDR2 (germline): LNHNV, YYDKDF (reference sequence). This CDR3 region has 18 residues. Trimming removed 1 base from V and 0 bases from J; junction bases left unmatched: 9. The CDR3 sequence: CATSRGGDRAQANYGYTF. CDR3 DNA sequence: TGTGCCACCAGCAGAGGTGGGGACAGGGCCCAAGCTAACTATGGCTACACCTTC.

CDR3 amino acids: CASSLHPREAFF. The DNA for the CDR3 is TGTGCCAGCAGCTTACATCCTAGAGAAGCTTTCTTT. The gene calls are TRBV11-2 and TRBJ1-1; D is undetermined. The V end was cut by 2 bases, the J end by 8 bases, with 9 bases between. Looked up from germline, CDR1 is SGHAT and CDR2 is FQNNGV. The CDR3 totals 12 residues.

The chain links TRBV9 to TRBJ2-3, with D possibly TRBD1 on 6 matching bases. This CDR3 is built from 15 residues. V was pared by 0 bases and J by 4 bases, with 12 bases between. CDR1 is SGDLS and CDR2 is YYNGEE in the germline V gene. CDR3 coding DNA: TGTGCCAGCAGCGTAGGCGGACAGCTGTCAGATACGCAGTATTTT. Its translation: CASSVGGQLSDTQYF.

This rearrangement joins TRBV18 to TRBJ1-2, with 7 bases matching TRBD1. Per the germline V gene, CDR1 is KGHSH and CDR2 is LQKENI. Trimming cost V 4 bases and J 1 base; bases outside gene matches: 6. The CDR3 has 15 amino acids. CDR3 sequence: CASSLGTDFNYGYTF. The CDR3 region has the DNA TGTGCCAGCTCACTCGGGACAGACTTTAACTATGGCTACACCTTC.

The V call is TRBV7-3, the J call TRBJ2-1, with TRBD2 matching over 7 bases. This CDR3 comprises 13 residues. Germline loops: CDR1 SGHTA, CDR2 FQGTGA. V lost 5 bases and J lost 7; bases outside the gene matches: 5. CDR3 in amino acids: CASSRAGSNEQFF. The CDR3 nucleotides read TGTGCCAGCAGCCGAGCGGGATCAAATGAGCAGTTCTTC.

V usage is TRBV12-5 and J usage is TRBJ2-5; 12 bases are shared with TRBD1. V dropped 5 bases and J dropped 4; count of bases not matched to a gene: 5. CDR3 length: 15 amino acids. Germline V gives CDR1 LGHNT, CDR2 FRNRAP. CDR3 bases: TGTGCTAGTGGTCCAGGGGACAGGGGGCGAGAGACCCAGTACTTC. Encoded protein: CASGPGDRGRETQYF.

The rearrangement uses TRBV29-1 and TRBJ1-1; no definite D call. The V gene lost 4 bases and the J gene lost 1 base, with 10 bases spanning the gap. The CDR3 has 13 amino acids. CDR1 is SQVTM, CDR2 ANQGSEA, per germline. CDR3 loop: CSVGQRQNTEAFF. DNA for the CDR3: TGCAGCGTTGGGCAGCGGCAGAACACTGAAGCTTTCTTT.

This clone was detected only once. The V call is TRBV5-1, the J call TRBJ2-7, with 9 bases fitting TRBD1. This CDR3 is 15 amino acids long. Trimming at V came to 4 bases and at J to 6 bases, leaving 11 bases not matched to a gene. From germline, CDR1 is SGHRS and CDR2 YFSETQ. CDR3 amino acids: CASSVGQGIPIEQYF. The CDR3 nucleotides are TGCGCCAGCAGCGTGGGACAGGGAATCCCTATCGAGCAGTACTTC.

This clone was observed a few times. The V call is TRBV6-1, the J call TRBJ1-4; D call uncertain. Trimming left V 4 bases short and J 8 bases short, with 17 bases between. CDR1 is MNHNS, CDR2 SASEGT, per germline. The CDR3 loop spans 15 amino acids. The CDR3 DNA follows: TGTGCCAGCAGTGGGGCCCTCCCGGCAATGGAAAAACTGTTTTTT. It specifies CASSGALPAMEKLFF.

The J gene is TRBJ1-4, the V gene TRBV7-9; 9 positions match TRBD1. The length of the CDR3 is 14 residues. CDR1 and CDR2 (germline): SEHNR, FQNEAQ (reference sequence). The V segment lost 5 bases and the J segment 5 bases; nucleotides outside the gene matches: 3. Here the CDR3 DNA reads TGTGCCAGCAGCATCGACAGGGGGAATGAAAAACTGTTTTTT. It codes for CASSIDRGNEKLFF.

The V and J genes are TRBV14 and TRBJ2-7, with D uncertain. The CDR3 is 10 amino acids. Between the trimmed V and J ends, which lost 11 bases and 6 bases, there was a span of 11 bases. CDR1 is SGHDN, CDR2 FVKESK, per germline. CDR3 in DNA: TGTGCCGACGGGTCGGGCGAGCAGTACTTC. Translation: CADGSGEQYF. Combining the CDR3 with reference TRBV14 and TRBJ2-7 gives the whole variable domain EAGVTQFPSHSVIEKGQTVTLRCDPISGHDNLYWYRRVMGKEIKFLLHFVKESKQDESGMPNNRFLAERTGGTYSTLKVQPAELEDSGVYFCADGSGEQYFGPGTRLTVT.

This chain connects TRBV28 to TRBJ1-2; D is ambiguous. Germline CDR1 is MDHEN and CDR2 is SYDVKM. V lost 3 bases and J lost 4, with 6 bases in between. The length of the CDR3 is 12 residues. The DNA for the CDR3 is TGTGCCAGCAGTTTGGACTTCTATGGCTACACCTTC. Translated: CASSLDFYGYTF.